This T cell receptor beta chain was found in a study of T cell repertoires in cytomegalovirus infection. Background on the study: Public TCR beta signatures were indicative of both CMV infection and a matching HLA type.

For this clonotype: Its antigen is unknown.

Each CDR3 protein is one row after TCRdb ran MiXCR on the reads. This table holds around 740,000 distinct CDR3 sequences, about a third found once. General study findings and limits: It was HLA-C-restricted CMV-specific TCR beta clonotypes that dominated the response ex vivo. Carriers of CMV and the relevant HLA type were discriminated by public TCR beta frequency.

The V end was cut by 1 base, the J end by 1 base, with 9 bases between. The germline CDR1 and CDR2 sequences are MDHEN and SYDVKM. The CDR3 loop spans 15 amino acids. The chain recombines TRBV28 with TRBJ2-3; D ambiguous. Sequenced: PBMCs. The TCR originated in a human donor in good health (CMV status not recorded). Some clones in this sample may be carry-over from other donors' samples. As DNA, the CDR3 is TGTGCCAGCAGTTTATTTGCTGCAGGCACAGATACGCAGTATTTT. This encodes CASSLFAAGTDTQYF.